Listed here are 8 T cell receptor beta chains from one sample, sequenced in a study of blood T cells in healthy people across ages. The authors ran a second PCR of about 6 to 12 cycles using a sample-barcoded 5' primer and a J-beta primer mix. TCRdb reanalysed the 5' RACE reads using MiXCR and keeps one entry per CDR3 protein. In the table there are under 2,000,000 distinct CDR3 sequences, around 48% of which are singletons. Sequencing was performed on blood. These receptors all stem from a woman in her forties in good health.

The V and J genes are TRBV7-2 and TRBJ2-1; 8 bases agree with TRBD2. The V gene's germline CDR1 is SGHTA and CDR2 FQGNSA. The CDR3 runs 16 residues. V dropped 0 bases and J dropped 5; count of bases not matched to a gene: 6. CDR3 region: CASSLAGTRGNNEQFF. For the CDR3, the DNA is TGTGCCAGCAGCTTAGCCGGGACTAGAGGGAACAATGAGCAGTTCTTC.

The rearrangement uses TRBV4-1 and TRBJ1-4, with D unresolved. V was cut by 4 bases and J by 8 bases, with 11 bases left in between. Germline V gene lookup returns CDR1 MGHRA and CDR2 YSYEKL. The CDR3 consists of 13 residues. CDR3 nucleotides: TGCGCCAGCAGCCCGTCCGGGAGCGAAAAACTGTTTTTT. Protein product: CASSPSGSEKLFF.

V gene TRBV5-1 combines with J gene TRBJ1-2; D unresolved. V lost 4 bases to trimming and J lost 0 bases, with 13 bases between them. Germline-derived CDR1 and CDR2 are SGHRS and YFSETQ. The CDR3 loop spans 15 amino acids. DNA for the CDR3: TGCGCCAGCAGCCCCGAACGGGGAACTAACTATGGCTACACCTTC. This codes for CASSPERGTNYGYTF.

The V and J genes are TRBV20-1 and TRBJ2-3, with TRBD2 identical over 8 bases. Germline CDR1 and CDR2: DFQATT and SNEGSKA (reference sequence). Trimming took 6 bases from V and 7 from J; bases not matched to a gene: 15. There are 15 residues in the CDR3. In DNA, the CDR3 is TGCAGTGCCAAACGGCCGGGACTAGTCTCAAATACGCAGTATTTT. It is translated as CSAKRPGLVSNTQYF.

The genes are TRBV29-1 and TRBJ1-2; TRBD1 might be the D (5 bases). Looked up from germline, CDR1 is SQVTM and CDR2 is ANQGSEA. This CDR3 is built from 14 residues. Trimming removed 6 bases from V and 4 bases from J, with 18 bases in between. The chain's CDR3 is CSVGRGRTSYGYTF. In DNA form, the CDR3 reads TGCAGCGTGGGTCGGGGCAGGACCTCCTATGGCTACACCTTC.

This rearrangement joins TRBV28 to TRBJ2-1; 10 bases are shared with TRBD1. Germline loops: CDR1 MDHEN, CDR2 SYDVKM. The CDR3 is 16 residues long. Trimming at V came to 7 bases and at J to 4 bases, leaving 10 bases not matched to a gene. The CDR3, as DNA: TGTGCCAGCACCCAGGCGAGGACAGGGGGGTACAATGAGCAGTTCTTC. Amino acid sequence: CASTQARTGGYNEQFF.

About this clonotype: A read error is likely, as this CDR3 ends without the conserved phenylalanine or tryptophan. V is TRBV29-1 and J is TRBJ2-4, with 11 bases matching TRBD1. The J call may be faulty, since TRBJ2-7 better matches the DNA end. The CDR3 consists of 13 residues. Germline V gene sequence: CDR1 SQVTM, CDR2 ANQGSEA. In DNA form, the CDR3 reads TGCAGCGTTCGGGACAGGGGGGTCTACGAGCAGTACTTA. It codes for CSVRDRGVYEQYL.

V gene TRBV6-1 combines with J gene TRBJ2-4; maybe TRBD1 (6 bases). The J call is uncertain, as TRBJ2-7 better fits the DNA end. CDR3 size: 14 residues. Looked up from germline, CDR1 is MNHNS and CDR2 is SASEGT. In DNA form, the CDR3 reads TGTGCCAGCAGGGTACAGGGAGCTGGGGACGAGCAGTACTTC. This codes for CASRVQGAGDEQYF.